This is a list of T cell receptor beta chains from one sample in a study of T cell repertoires in cytomegalovirus infection. TCRdb recomputed calls from the reads with MiXCR, one row per CDR3 protein. Of fewer than 300,000 distinct CDR3 sequences listed, roughly 26% are singletons. Material: PBMCs. The receptors were gathered from a human donor in good health (CMV status not recorded). Some clones in this sample may be carry-over from other donors' samples. Each CDR3 is given with its conserved first and last residue. D genes are given only for firm matches. Clone size appears in some rows only: once, few, many, or a class for an expanded clone.

>.|TRBD2|TRBJ2-3|TRBV11-2
CASSSDGGRRDTQYF
>once|.|TRBJ1-1|TRBV19
CASRLRDEAFF
>.|TRBD1|TRBJ2-3|TRBV5-4
CASSAGQGASRGGTDTQYF
>few|TRBD1|TRBJ2-5|TRBV24-1
CATSDLRTGGGETQYF
>.|TRBD1|TRBJ2-7|TRBV7-2
CASSKGQIGYEQYF
>.|TRBD2|TRBJ2-7|TRBV7-2
CASSLGSGRANEQYF
>.|TRBD2|TRBJ2-7|TRBV7-2
CASSSSRTSGSYEQYF
>.|TRBD1|TRBJ1-2|TRBV28
CASSSSGTGRGKGYTF
>many|.|TRBJ1-1|TRBV7-2
CASSEGPTEAFF
>few|TRBD1|TRBJ1-2|TRBV7-2
CASRATGGVYGYTF
>.|.|TRBJ2-1|TRBV5-4
CASSPGGALINEQFF
>.|.|TRBJ1-1|TRBV29-1
CSVEPEGMNTEAFF
>few|TRBD1|TRBJ2-2|TRBV7-2
CASSPRTGARRFAGELFF
>many|.|TRBJ1-6|TRBV7-2
CASSQNDLPLHF
>few|TRBD1|TRBJ2-7|TRBV28
CASSGQGESSYEQYF
>.|.|TRBJ2-7|TRBV28
CASSSVLDSYEQYF
>few|.|TRBJ2-4|TRBV4-1
CASSHPTVAKWGGNIQYF
>.|.|TRBJ2-1|TRBV5-1
CASSLIRQSVYNEQFF